What follows are 17 T cell receptor beta chains derived from one specimen sequenced in a study of T-cell memory formation after mild COVID-19. TCRdb used MiXCR to reprocess the 5' RACE reads, holding one entry per CDR3 protein. The sample contains roughly 450,000 distinct CDR3 sequences, about 20% of which appear only once. Sample: PBMCs or a T cell subset sorted from them (not recorded which). The receptors here all came from an adult woman who had mild COVID-19 (a few samples of this study predate the infection). Cell type and time point are not known.

The gene calls are TRBV12-3 or TRBV12-4 and TRBJ1-1; TRBD1 might be the D (5 bases). V dropped 5 bases and J dropped 0 bases, with 13 bases sitting between them. This CDR3 is built from 15 residues. Written as DNA, the CDR3 is TGTGCCAGCAGTCCCAACAGGAATATGAACACTGAAGCTTTCTTT. Translation: CASSPNRNMNTEAFF.

This clonotype was seen only a few times. CDR3 amino acids: CASSKDRRKETQYF. The CDR3 DNA is TGCGCCAGCAGCAAGGACAGGAGAAAAGAGACCCAGTACTTC. The gene calls are TRBV5-1 and TRBJ2-5, with TRBD1 identical over 7 bases. Trimming cost V 4 bases and J 3 bases; bases outside gene matches: 6. Germline loops: CDR1 SGHRS, CDR2 YFSETQ. The CDR3 runs 14 residues.

At least ten counts were recorded for this clonotype. The CDR3 nucleotides are TGTGCCAGCAGGAGGGCTGACAATGAGCAGTTCTTC. Translation gives CASRRADNEQFF. The chain joins TRBV4-2 to TRBJ2-1, with D possibly being TRBD2 (5 bases). The germline V gene encodes CDR1 LGHNA and CDR2 YNFKEQ. V lost 6 bases and J 5 bases, leaving 8 bases between the germline ends. The CDR3 runs 12 residues.

This clonotype was picked up a small number of times. The rearrangement links TRBV20-1 to TRBJ1-5, with TRBD1 as a possible D gene (6 bases). The V end was cut by 3 bases, the J end by 4 bases, with 16 bases between. The CDR3 spans 15 residues. CDR1 and CDR2 (germline): DFQATT, SNEGSKA (reference sequence). CDR3 sequence: CSARKTGARNQPQHF. CDR3 DNA sequence: TGCAGTGCTAGGAAGACGGGGGCAAGAAATCAGCCCCAGCATTTT.

This clonotype was seen more than once but under ten times. The chain recombines TRBV3-1 with TRBJ1-2; 8 bases are a match to TRBD1. This CDR3 spans 14 amino acids. The junction had 4 bases not matched to a gene; V was cut back by 3 bases and J by 4 bases. In germline, CDR1 is LGHDT, CDR2 YNNKEL (reference sequence). In DNA form, the CDR3 reads TGTGCCAGCAGCCATCCGGGACAGGTCTATGGCTACACCTTC. Translation: CASSHPGQVYGYTF.

The chain is built from TRBV6-5 and TRBJ2-2, with 9 bases that match TRBD2. There are 17 residues in the CDR3. Germline CDR1 is MNHEY and CDR2 is SVGAGI. The J segment lost 6 bases and the V segment lost 6 bases, leaving 14 bases of the junction unmatched. The CDR3, as DNA: TGTGCCAGCAGCCCTCCCTGGGGTAGCGGGAGCCCCGGGGAGCTGTTTTTT. Protein: CASSPPWGSGSPGELFF.

The sample holds a few counts of this clonotype. The chain is built from TRBV9 and TRBJ2-2; no reliable D call. Trimming pared 0 bases from V and 0 bases from J, leaving 9 bases between. Germline CDR1 is SGDLS and CDR2 is YYNGEE. The CDR3 has 16 amino acids. The CDR3 DNA follows: TGTGCCAGCAGCGTAGGCGTAGGTTCGAACACCGGGGAGCTGTTTTTT. This gives the protein CASSVGVGSNTGELFF.

The chain recombines TRBV19 with TRBJ1-1; possibly TRBD1 for D (5 bases). V lost 3 bases to trimming and J lost 3 bases, with 8 bases between them. CDR1 and CDR2 from the germline V gene are LNHDA and SQIVND (reference sequence). The CDR3 runs to 13 residues. The CDR3 coding sequence is TGTGCCAGTAGTATCGCGGGGCACACTGAAGCTTTCTTT. Amino acid sequence: CASSIAGHTEAFF.

This clonotype was observed a handful of times. The rearrangement joins TRBV5-4 to TRBJ2-7; D is undetermined. Trimming pared 2 bases from V and 2 bases from J, leaving 11 bases between. The CDR3 contains 14 residues. Germline loops: CDR1 SGHNT, CDR2 YYREEE (reference sequence). The CDR3 is CASSFGLGTYEQYF. The CDR3 DNA reads TGTGCCAGCAGCTTTGGGCTAGGGACCTACGAGCAGTACTTC. The variable domain in full, with the rest retrieved from reference TRBV5-4 and TRBJ2-7, is ETGVTQSPTHLIKTRGQQVTLRCSSQSGHNTVSWYQQALGQGPQFIFQYYREEENGRGNFPPRFSGLQFPNYSSELNVNALELDDSALYLCASSFGLGTYEQYFGPGTRLTVT.

The CDR3 is CASSLRPSPSYNEQFF. The CDR3 DNA reads as TGTGCCAGCAGCTTAAGGCCTAGCCCCTCCTACAATGAGCAGTTCTTC. The chain carries TRBV7-2 and TRBJ2-1, with D possibly matching TRBD2 (5 bases). There are 16 residues in the CDR3. Germline assignment: CDR1 SGHTA and CDR2 FQGNSA. Between the trimmed V and J ends, which lost 2 bases and 0 bases, there was a span of 11 bases.

In this sample, this clonotype turned up a few times. This sequence joins TRBV6-4 and TRBJ1-1, with D maybe TRBD1 (6 bases). V lost 4 bases and J 1 base, leaving 13 bases between the germline ends. Germline values: CDR1 MRHNA, CDR2 SNTAGT. The length of the CDR3 is 15 residues. This CDR3 is CASSASTGPNTEAFF. The CDR3 DNA follows: TGTGCCAGCAGTGCCTCCACAGGGCCGAACACTGAAGCTTTCTTT.

This clonotype appeared a few times. This chain joins TRBV5-6 and TRBJ2-1; a possible D gene is TRBD2 (6 bases). With 5 bases removed from V and 7 bases from J, the gap between germline ends came to 16 bases. The CDR3 spans 14 residues. Germline lookup yields CDR1 SGHDT and CDR2 YYEEEE. DNA of the CDR3: TGTGCCAGCAGGGTTTGGGGGGTGGTTAATGAGCAGTTCTTC. Translation: CASRVWGVVNEQFF.

This clonotype was observed many times. The chain links TRBV4-1 to TRBJ2-1; 15 bases map to TRBD2. This CDR3 spans 21 amino acids. CDR1 is MGHRA and CDR2 is YSYEKL in the germline V gene. Trimming cost V 1 base and J 4 bases; bases outside gene matches: 14. CDR3 in DNA: TGCGCCAGCAGCCAAGCTCGGGGGTGGACTAGCGGGAGGGCCGAGTACAATGAGCAGTTCTTC. Protein sequence: CASSQARGWTSGRAEYNEQFF.

This clonotype was seen more than once but under ten times. The V and J genes are TRBV24-1 and TRBJ2-2; no clear D. Germline V gene lookup returns CDR1 KGHDR and CDR2 SFDVKD. Trimming removed 3 bases from V and 3 bases from J, with 7 bases in between. This CDR3 is 14 amino acids long. The CDR3, as DNA: TGTGCCACCAGTGATCCGATCTACACCGGGGAGCTGTTTTTT. This codes for CATSDPIYTGELFF.

The V call is TRBV5-4, the J call TRBJ2-7, with a tentative D call TRBD1 (5 bases). V was clipped by 0 bases and J by 4 bases, with 8 bases between them. The CDR3 has 13 amino acids. Germline V gene data show CDR1 as SGHNT and CDR2 as YYREEE (reference sequence). The CDR3 loop reads CASSLDRIYEQYF. CDR3 DNA sequence: TGTGCCAGCAGCTTGGACAGGATTTACGAGCAGTACTTC.

The sample holds a few counts of this clonotype. V gene TRBV7-8 combines with J gene TRBJ2-6; D may be TRBD1 (8 bases). With 4 bases removed from V and 0 bases from J, the gap between germline ends came to 22 bases. The CDR3 sequence is 20 residues long. Germline V lookup: CDR1 SGHVS, CDR2 FQNEAQ. CDR3 region: CASSSNFGQGGGSGANVLTF. CDR3 sequence (DNA): TGTGCCAGCAGCTCGAATTTCGGACAGGGCGGGGGCTCTGGGGCCAACGTCCTGACTTTC.

The genes are TRBV12-3 or TRBV12-4 and TRBJ1-6; tentatively, D is TRBD1 (5 bases). The CDR3 totals 14 residues. The V end was cut by 6 bases, the J end by 8 bases, with 14 bases between. The CDR3 coding sequence is TGTGCCAGCAGACCCGCGGGGGGGGATTCACCCCTCCACTTT. Its translation: CASRPAGGDSPLHF.